These 4 T cell receptor beta chains share one sample of origin, sequenced in a study of T cell changes during pregnancy in multiple sclerosis. The protocol was immunoSEQ multiplex PCR, while the TCRdb copy is restricted to in-frame clones and leaves out a portion. The table includes some 39,000 clones, 92% detected once. The sample was PBMCs (not recorded whether the cells were cultured). All receptors come from a female donor with multiple sclerosis, enrolled in a pregnancy study.

This clone appeared a single time. The chain couples TRBV5-4 to TRBJ2-7, with D possibly matching TRBD2 (6 bases). V was clipped by 4 bases and J by 2 bases, with 16 bases between them. The germline V gene encodes CDR1 SGHNT and CDR2 YYREEE (reference sequence). The CDR3 is made up of 15 amino acids. The CDR3 coding sequence is TGTGCCAGCAGCCCTGGGGGGAGGAGGACCTACGAGCAGTACTTC. Protein sequence: CASSPGGRRTYEQYF.

The CDR3 region has the DNA TGCGCCAGCAGCCAAGAGGCACGGGGAGCCTACGAGCAGTACTTC. Its translation: CASSQEARGAYEQYF. V gene TRBV4-1 combines with J gene TRBJ2-7, with D possibly matching TRBD2 (5 bases). There are 15 residues in the CDR3. Germline CDR1 and CDR2: MGHRA and YSYEKL. V was shortened by 0 bases and J by 2 bases, with 11 bases between the two germline ends.

Only one count was recorded for this clone. This chain links TRBV6-1 with TRBJ1-5; D is perhaps TRBD1 (5 bases). CDR1 is MNHNS, CDR2 SASEGT, per germline. The ends were cut back, 5 bases at V and 2 bases at J, with 13 bases in the middle. The CDR3 covers 15 residues. DNA of the CDR3: TGTGCCAGCAGTCCCCGGGGAGGGGGCAATCAGCCCCAGCATTTT. Protein: CASSPRGGGNQPQHF.

This chain joins TRBV2 and TRBJ1-2, with 8 bases identical to TRBD1. Germline trimming cut 4 bases from V and 4 bases from J; bases unmatched to any gene: 14. Per the germline V gene, CDR1 is SNHLY and CDR2 is FYNNEI. The CDR3 is made up of 17 amino acids. The CDR3 region has the DNA TGTGCCAGCAGTGGGGCCGGACAGGGAGCCCTTAGCTATGGCTACACCTTC. Translation gives CASSGAGQGALSYGYTF. The entire variable domain, with the rest obtained from reference TRBV2 and TRBJ1-2, is as follows: EPEVTQTPSHQVTQMGQEVILRCVPISNHLYFYWYRQILGQKVEFLVSFYNNEISEKSEIFDDQFSVERPDGSNFTLKIRSTKLEDSAMYFCASSGAGQGALSYGYTFGSGTRLTVV.